This paragraph covers one T cell receptor beta chain sequence. The protocol was immunoSEQ multiplex PCR, while the TCRdb copy is restricted to in-frame clones and leaves out a portion. The data contain about 110,000 clones, less than 80% of them singletons. The data were taken from a study of shared clonotypes between healthy human individuals. The TCR sequence derives from a woman under 40 in good health. Specimen: memory CD8+ T cells sorted from blood. The subset: CD45RO+ cells pooled with CCR7-negative TemRA cells.

Here the CDR3 reads CASSVEPDGTLYEQYF. DNA for the CDR3: TGTGCCAGCAGCGTAGAGCCCGATGGGACTCTTTACGAGCAGTACTTC. This chain joins TRBV9 and TRBJ2-7; a weak D match, TRBD2 (6 bases). This CDR3 is 16 amino acids long. Germline loops: CDR1 SGDLS, CDR2 YYNGEE. V was pared by 0 bases and J by 4 bases, with 17 bases between.